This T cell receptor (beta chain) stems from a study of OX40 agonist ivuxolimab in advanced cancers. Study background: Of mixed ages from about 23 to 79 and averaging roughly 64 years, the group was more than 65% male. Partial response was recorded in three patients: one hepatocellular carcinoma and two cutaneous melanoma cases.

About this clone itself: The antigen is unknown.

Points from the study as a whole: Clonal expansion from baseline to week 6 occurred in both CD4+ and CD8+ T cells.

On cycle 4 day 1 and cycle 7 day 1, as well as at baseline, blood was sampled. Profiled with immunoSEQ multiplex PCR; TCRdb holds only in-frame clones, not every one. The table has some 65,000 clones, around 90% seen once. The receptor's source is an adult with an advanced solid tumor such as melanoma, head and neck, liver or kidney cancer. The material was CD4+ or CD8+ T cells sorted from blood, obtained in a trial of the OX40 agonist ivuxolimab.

This CDR3 reads CASSHQTGYAYEQYF. Here the CDR3 DNA reads TGCGCCAGCAGCCACCAGACAGGGTACGCCTACGAGCAGTACTTC. The J gene is TRBJ2-5, the V gene TRBV4-1; TRBD1 agrees at 7 bases. Matching the DNA end better, TRBJ2-7 makes the J call doubtful. Germline lookup yields CDR1 MGHRA and CDR2 YSYEKL. The CDR3 extends over 15 amino acids.